The 8 T cell receptor beta chains below come from one sample, sequenced in a study of shared clonotypes between healthy human individuals. Clones were sequenced by immunoSEQ multiplex PCR, and TCRdb holds only the in-frame ones, with some missing. The top ten clones hold approximately 0.4% of a sample with 2,500,000 or so clones, 92% of them seen once. The specimen was naive CD4+ T cells from PBMCs. The subset: CD45RA+ positively selected. Receptor source: a young man in good health. Some clones in this sample may be carry-over from other donors' samples.

Written as DNA, the CDR3 is TGTGCCAGCTCATCCAAGACAGGGGCCACCTACGAGCAGTACTTC. Its translation is CASSSKTGATYEQYF. The chain is built from TRBV18 and TRBJ2-7; 8 nucleotides agree with TRBD1. The CDR3 totals 15 residues. The V gene's germline CDR1 is KGHSH and CDR2 LQKENI. V shed 5 bases and J 2 bases; nucleotides not matched to a gene: 8. Supplemented by reference TRBV18 and TRBJ2-7, the full variable domain reads NAGVMQNPRHLVRRRGQEARLRCSPMKGHSHVYWYRQLPEEGLKFMVYLQKENIIDESGMPKERFSAEFPKEGPSILRIQQVVRGDSAAYFCASSSKTGATYEQYFGPGTRLTVT.

The rearrangement uses TRBV18 and TRBJ2-7, with 8 positions matching TRBD1. The V segment lost 3 bases and the J segment 3 bases; nucleotides outside the gene matches: 7. This CDR3 has 15 residues. The germline V gene has CDR1 KGHSH and CDR2 LQKENI. CDR3 sequence (DNA): TGTGCCAGCTCACCGGTCCCACAGGGGGACTACGAGCAGTACTTC. This sequence encodes CASSPVPQGDYEQYF.

The V gene is TRBV6-5, the J gene TRBJ1-2; no firm D call. This CDR3 has 16 amino acids. CDR1 is MNHEY and CDR2 is SVGAGI in the germline V gene. V was trimmed by 0 bases and J by 4 bases, leaving 15 bases between them. The CDR3 reads CASSYSWTARVYGYTF. The CDR3 DNA reads as TGTGCCAGCAGTTACTCGTGGACCGCCCGGGTCTATGGCTACACCTTC.

The chain recombines TRBV7-2 with TRBJ1-4; tentatively, D is TRBD1 (6 bases). This CDR3 is built from 13 residues. V gave up 2 bases and J gave up 7 bases, with 8 bases separating them. The germline CDR1 and CDR2 sequences are SGHTA and FQGNSA. The CDR3 DNA follows: TGTGCCAGCAGCTTAACAGGGTTTGAAAAACTGTTTTTT. Translating it yields CASSLTGFEKLFF.

This clone is a singleton in its sample. The chain combines TRBV5-4 with TRBJ2-1, with TRBD2 identical over 14 bases. The CDR3 covers 16 residues. V shed 3 bases, J shed 5 bases, and the junction held 4 bases outside the gene matches. From germline, CDR1 is SGHNT and CDR2 YYREEE (reference sequence). CDR3 region: CASSWAGLAGDNEQFF. The CDR3 DNA follows: TGTGCCAGCAGCTGGGCGGGACTAGCGGGAGACAATGAGCAGTTCTTC. The full variable domain, with the rest looked up from reference TRBV5-4 and TRBJ2-1, is ETGVTQSPTHLIKTRGQQVTLRCSSQSGHNTVSWYQQALGQGPQFIFQYYREEENGRGNFPPRFSGLQFPNYSSELNVNALELDDSALYLCASSWAGLAGDNEQFFGPGTRLTVL.

V gene TRBV7-2 combines with J gene TRBJ2-7; TRBD2 matches 8 bases. This CDR3 is built from 19 residues. After removal of 2 bases from V and 2 bases from J, the junction contained 17 bases not matched to a gene. CDR1 is SGHTA, CDR2 FQGNSA, per germline. The chain's CDR3 is CASSLPPGISGRTPYEQYF. The CDR3 DNA is TGTGCCAGCAGCTTACCCCCAGGGATAAGCGGGAGAACACCCTACGAGCAGTACTTC.

This clone was counted only a few times. This rearrangement joins TRBV7-3 to TRBJ1-5; the D is unclear. The germline gives CDR1 SGHTA, CDR2 FQGTGA. The V gene lost 3 bases and the J gene lost 6 bases, with 9 bases spanning the gap. The CDR3 is 13 amino acids. DNA of the CDR3: TGTGCCAGCAGCTTGGGGAATGGTCAGCCCCAGCATTTT. This encodes CASSLGNGQPQHF.

Comments on this clone: The sample contains more than one DNA sequence encoding this CDR3. The J gene is TRBJ2-1, the V gene TRBV5-1; 10 positions agree with TRBD2. The length of the CDR3 is 15 residues. After removal of 0 bases from V and 7 bases from J, the junction contained 4 bases not matched to a gene. From germline, CDR1 is SGHRS and CDR2 YFSETQ. The CDR3 loop reads CASSLAAGGPNEQFF. In DNA, the CDR3 is TGCGCCAGCAGCTTGGCAGCGGGAGGGCCAAATGAGCAGTTCTTC.